The 31 T cell receptor beta chains listed next were all sequenced from one sample in a study of blood T cell repertoires in COVID-19. Clones were sequenced by immunoSEQ multiplex PCR, and TCRdb holds only the in-frame ones, with some missing. The sample yields a few hundred thousand clones, 80% to 90% seen once. The sample was peripheral blood. The receptor source for this set is a middle-aged woman who had recovered from COVID-19.

This clone was seen only a few times. The V call is TRBV28, the J call TRBJ1-5, with 8 bases aligning to TRBD1. The CDR3 runs 15 residues. Germline lookup yields CDR1 MDHEN and CDR2 SYDVKM. V lost 6 bases and J lost 7; bases outside the gene matches: 11. The CDR3 is CASRTLTGARQPQHF. The CDR3 DNA is TGTGCCAGCAGGACCCTGACAGGGGCTCGACAGCCCCAGCATTTT. Drawing the rest from reference TRBV28 and TRBJ1-5, the complete variable domain is DVKVTQSSRYLVKRTGEKVFLECVQDMDHENMFWYRQDPGLGLRLIYFSYDVKMKEKGDIPEGYSVSREKKERFSLILESASTNQTSMYLCASRTLTGARQPQHFGDGTRLSIL.

A remark on this clone: This sample includes further DNA sequences coding for the same CDR3. V and J are TRBV14 and TRBJ1-5; TRBD1 is a possible D gene (5 bases). Trimming took 3 bases from V and 4 from J, leaving 7 bases between them. Germline lookup yields CDR1 SGHDN and CDR2 FVKESK. This CDR3 comprises 13 residues. The CDR3 spells CASSQGLNQPQHF. CDR3 bases: TGTGCCAGCAGCCAGGGACTGAATCAGCCCCAGCATTTT.

The gene calls are TRBV6-5 and TRBJ2-7; 7 bases are a match to TRBD2. The CDR3 is 14 residues long. CDR1 is MNHEY, CDR2 SVGAGI, per germline. The J segment lost 5 bases and the V segment lost 6 bases, leaving 10 bases of the junction unmatched. The CDR3 DNA reads TGTGCCAGCAGACCGCCGGGGGGAAAGGACGAGCAGTACTTC. This translates into CASRPPGGKDEQYF.

The chain links TRBV6-5 to TRBJ2-7; D gene unclear. CDR1 is MNHEY and CDR2 is SVGAGI in the germline V gene. Trimming took off 10 bases at V and 2 bases at J, with 12 bases between the two ends. The CDR3 length is 12 residues. CDR3 region: CATRGSTYEQYF. Here the CDR3 DNA reads TGTGCCACCCGAGGAAGTACCTACGAGCAGTACTTC.

This clone was recorded a few times. V is TRBV7-9 and J is TRBJ1-1; D might be TRBD1 (5 bases). This CDR3 has 12 amino acids. Germline loops: CDR1 SEHNR, CDR2 FQNEAQ (reference sequence). V lost 8 bases and J lost 9, with 16 bases in between. CDR3 DNA sequence: TGTGCCAGCGCGCCGCCGGGACTGCAAGCTTTCTTT. It specifies CASAPPGLQAFF.

J is TRBJ1-4 and V is TRBV6-2 or TRBV6-3; 7 positions match TRBD1. In germline, CDR1 is MNHEY, CDR2 SVGEGT. After removal of 6 bases from V and 8 bases from J, the junction contained 9 bases not matched to a gene. The CDR3 length is 14 residues. The CDR3 DNA sequence: TGTGCCAGCAGCGAAGGGGGCGCCTGGGAAAAACTGTTTTTT. Its translation is CASSEGGAWEKLFF.

This chain uses TRBV24-1 with TRBJ2-5; no reliable D call. This CDR3 comprises 14 residues. CDR1 KGHDR and CDR2 SFDVKD come from the germline V gene. The V end was cut by 1 base, the J end by 3 bases, with 8 bases between. CDR3 loop: CATSDFGSKETQYF. Written as DNA, the CDR3 is TGTGCCACCAGTGATTTTGGCAGTAAAGAGACCCAGTACTTC.

The CDR3 DNA sequence: TGTGCCAGCAGCCCTTATCAGGGGGCGAACACTGAAGCTTTCTTT. This codes for CASSPYQGANTEAFF. The rearrangement uses TRBV14 and TRBJ1-1; 8 nucleotides agree with TRBD1. The CDR3 covers 15 residues. V dropped 4 bases and J dropped 1; count of bases not matched to a gene: 5. Per germline, CDR1 SGHDN and CDR2 FVKESK.

This chain joins TRBV19 and TRBJ1-5; the D gene is possibly TRBD1 (6 bases). V was clipped by 3 bases and J by 3 bases, with 21 bases between them. There are 18 residues in the CDR3. CDR1 LNHDA and CDR2 SQIVND come from the germline V gene (reference sequence). The CDR3 bases are TGTGCCAGTAGTATTGACTTGTACAGGGCACCATTCAATCAGCCCCAGCATTTT. It specifies CASSIDLYRAPFNQPQHF.

The chain has TRBV12-3 or TRBV12-4 and TRBJ2-1, with 7 positions matching TRBD2. The V gene end was trimmed by 5 bases and the J gene end by 9 bases; junction bases not matched to a gene: 4. The CDR3 sequence is 12 residues long. In nucleotides, the CDR3 is TGTGCCAGCAGTCCGGGACTACCTGAGCAGTTCTTC. Residues: CASSPGLPEQFF.

CDR3 DNA sequence: TGTGCCAGCAGTCCGGGACAAACGAACACCGGGGAGCTGTTTTTT. Its translation is CASSPGQTNTGELFF. The genes are TRBV2 and TRBJ2-2; a possible D gene is TRBD1 (6 bases). The germline CDR1 and CDR2 sequences are SNHLY and FYNNEI. V lost 5 bases and J lost 0, with 10 bases in between. CDR3 length equals 15 residues.

This clone was detected only once. The same CDR3 arises from other DNA sequences in this sample as well. The chain recombines TRBV5-1 with TRBJ2-5; 7 bases line up with TRBD2. Trimming at V came to 0 bases and at J to 1 base, leaving 0 bases not matched to a gene. The germline V gene has CDR1 SGHRS and CDR2 YFSETQ. CDR3 length: 14 amino acids. CDR3 in DNA: TGCGCCAGCAGCTTGGGCGGGGGCCAAGAGACCCAGTACTTC. It is translated as CASSLGGGQETQYF.

The chain employs TRBV11-3 and TRBJ2-3; 8 bases agree with TRBD1. In germline, CDR1 is SGHNT, CDR2 YENEEA. CDR3 length: 13 residues. The V gene end was trimmed by 5 bases and the J gene end by 4 bases; junction bases not matched to a gene: 2. The CDR3 loop reads CASSQTGADTQYF. The CDR3 coding sequence is TGTGCCAGCAGCCAGACAGGGGCAGATACGCAGTATTTT.

This chain joins TRBV7-2 and TRBJ2-2; D is perhaps TRBD1 (5 bases). This CDR3 comprises 13 residues. CDR1 is SGHTA and CDR2 is FQGNSA in the germline V gene. V was trimmed by 2 bases and J by 9 bases, leaving 10 bases between them. The CDR3 DNA sequence: TGTGCCAGCAGCTTAAGTAGGGGCAGGGAGCTGTTTTTT. It translates to CASSLSRGRELFF.

This clone was found a few times. The rearrangement joins TRBV9 to TRBJ2-5, with 11 bases that match TRBD2. With 4 bases clipped from V and 2 bases from J, the junction kept 4 bases outside the gene matches. CDR1 is SGDLS, CDR2 YYNGEE, per germline. The CDR3 covers 15 residues. The CDR3 here is CASSPGTSGQETQYF. DNA for the CDR3: TGTGCCAGCAGCCCGGGGACTAGCGGACAAGAGACCCAGTACTTC.

The gene calls are TRBV9 and TRBJ2-3, with D hard to call. Trimming shortened V by 3 bases and J by 6 bases, and 5 bases separated the two germline ends. Germline CDR1 reads SGDLS; CDR2 reads YYNGEE. The CDR3 has 11 residues. CDR3 nucleotides: TGTGCCAGCAGCGATCTCGATACGCAGTATTTT. Translated: CASSDLDTQYF.

The chain couples TRBV3-1 (or the pseudogene TRBV3-2) to TRBJ2-1, with 7 bases matching TRBD1. The CDR3 sequence is 18 residues long. The germline V gene encodes CDR1 LGHDT and CDR2 YNNKEL (reference sequence). Germline trimming cut 6 bases from V and 7 bases from J; bases unmatched to any gene: 21. The CDR3 spells CASSNVLRGSLGLNEQFF. CDR3 nucleotide sequence: TGTGCCAGCAGTAACGTTCTCAGGGGGAGTCTAGGGCTGAATGAGCAGTTCTTC.

The V call is TRBV5-4, the J call TRBJ2-1, with a tentative D call TRBD2 (6 bases). The CDR3 runs to 17 residues. V was clipped by 0 bases and J by 1 base, with 14 bases between them. Germline V lookup: CDR1 SGHNT, CDR2 YYREEE (reference sequence). CDR3 protein: CASSLASRGPSYNEQFF. CDR3 sequence (DNA): TGTGCCAGCAGCTTGGCCTCGCGGGGCCCGTCCTACAATGAGCAGTTCTTC. Combining the CDR3 with reference TRBV5-4 and TRBJ2-1 gives the whole variable domain ETGVTQSPTHLIKTRGQQVTLRCSSQSGHNTVSWYQQALGQGPQFIFQYYREEENGRGNFPPRFSGLQFPNYSSELNVNALELDDSALYLCASSLASRGPSYNEQFFGPGTRLTVL.

The rearrangement uses TRBV29-1 and TRBJ2-3, with 14 bases fitting TRBD2. V lost 4 bases and J lost 6; bases outside the gene matches: 15. Germline V lookup: CDR1 SQVTM, CDR2 ANQGSEA. The CDR3 has 18 residues. The CDR3 sequence is CSVAGLAGGDLGSDTQYF. DNA for the CDR3: TGCAGCGTTGCCGGACTAGCGGGAGGCGACCTTGGCTCGGATACGCAGTATTTT.

This chain joins TRBV3-1 (or the pseudogene TRBV3-2) and TRBJ2-3; 9 positions agree with TRBD2. Germline trimming cut 1 base from V and 4 bases from J; bases unmatched to any gene: 3. The length of the CDR3 is 15 residues. Germline loops: CDR1 LGHDT, CDR2 YNNKEL (reference sequence). The CDR3 loop is CASSQGASGADTQYF. DNA for the CDR3: TGTGCCAGCAGCCAAGGAGCTAGCGGGGCAGATACGCAGTATTTT.

This chain uses TRBV19 with TRBJ1-2; 10 nucleotides agree with TRBD1. From germline, CDR1 is LNHDA and CDR2 SQIVND (reference sequence). The CDR3 consists of 18 residues. V lost 3 bases to trimming and J lost 0 bases; unmatched junction nucleotides: 10. The CDR3 region has the DNA TGTGCCAGTAGTATTATCGGGACAGGGGACTTCTCTAACTATGGCTACACCTTC. This sequence encodes CASSIIGTGDFSNYGYTF. The whole variable domain, remainder taken from reference TRBV19 and TRBJ1-2, is DGGITQSPKYLFRKEGQNVTLSCEQNLNHDAMYWYRQDPGQGLRLIYYSQIVNDFQKGDIAEGYSVSREKKESFPLTVTSAQKNPTAFYLCASSIIGTGDFSNYGYTFGSGTRLTVV.

The CDR3 region has the DNA TGTGCCAGCAGTTTAGGTCTAGCGATTCACAATGAGCAGTTCTTC. Its protein is CASSLGLAIHNEQFF. V is TRBV28 and J is TRBJ2-1; the D gene is possibly TRBD2 (6 bases). Trimming pared 2 bases from V and 5 bases from J, leaving 13 bases between. The CDR3 is made up of 15 amino acids. Germline-derived CDR1 and CDR2 are MDHEN and SYDVKM.

This clone has just one count. The rearrangement joins TRBV14 to TRBJ1-1; D is ambiguous. Deletions cut 3 bases from V and 4 bases from J, with 12 bases between. The CDR3 covers 14 residues. Germline-derived CDR1 and CDR2 are SGHDN and FVKESK. This CDR3 reads CASSQQDFGTEAFF. As DNA, the CDR3 is TGTGCCAGCAGCCAGCAAGACTTCGGCACTGAAGCTTTCTTT.

This chain links TRBV10-2 with TRBJ1-2; D unresolved. The CDR3 totals 12 residues. V shed 3 bases and J shed 1 base, with 3 bases lying between them. Germline lookup yields CDR1 WSHSY and CDR2 SAAADI. CDR3 amino acids: CASSDFNYGYTF. The CDR3 DNA reads TGCGCCAGCAGTGACTTTAACTATGGCTACACCTTC.

This clone occurred a few times. The rearrangement uses TRBV10-2 and TRBJ2-5; D unclear. CDR1 is WSHSY, CDR2 SAAADI, per germline. The CDR3 has 13 amino acids. Between the trimmed V and J ends, which lost 7 bases and 3 bases, there was a span of 12 bases. The CDR3 protein is CASKSMAEETQYF. The CDR3 nucleotides are TGCGCCAGCAAGTCGATGGCGGAAGAGACCCAGTACTTC.

V and J are TRBV5-1 and TRBJ2-2; D perhaps matches TRBD2 (5 bases). The germline gives CDR1 SGHRS, CDR2 YFSETQ. The V end lost 0 bases, the J end lost 5 bases, and 14 bases lay between the germline ends. This CDR3 has 16 amino acids. CDR3: CASSLVTRGRTGELFF. For the CDR3, the DNA is TGCGCCAGCAGCTTGGTAACTAGAGGAAGGACCGGGGAGCTGTTTTTT.

This chain connects TRBV6-6 to TRBJ2-1, with a possible D match to TRBD2 (5 bases). The CDR3 sequence is 16 residues long. Between the trimmed V and J ends, which lost 0 bases and 4 bases, there was a span of 13 bases. Germline lookup yields CDR1 MNHNY and CDR2 SVGAGI (reference sequence). The CDR3 loop reads CASSYSIRTDYNEQFF. The CDR3 region has the DNA TGTGCCAGCAGTTACTCGATTAGGACTGATTACAATGAGCAGTTCTTC.

The V call is TRBV5-1, the J call TRBJ1-5, with D tentatively TRBD1 (5 bases). This CDR3 region has 15 residues. The V end lost 3 bases, the J end lost 5 bases, and 15 bases lay between the germline ends. CDR1 and CDR2 (germline): SGHRS, YFSETQ. CDR3 region: CASSYPEGDHQPQHF. The CDR3 region has the DNA TGCGCCAGCAGCTACCCGGAAGGGGATCATCAGCCCCAGCATTTT.

This clone occurred a few times. J is TRBJ2-7 and V is TRBV5-4; D possibly corresponds to TRBD1 (6 bases). The CDR3 loop spans 12 amino acids. Trimming left V 4 bases short and J 4 bases short, with 9 bases between. Germline CDR1 and CDR2: SGHNT and YYREEE (reference sequence). The CDR3 sequence is CASSRDTYEQYV. In DNA, the CDR3 is TGTGCCAGCAGCCGGGACACTTACGAGCAGTACGTC.

The J gene is TRBJ1-1, the V gene TRBV5-1; 11 positions agree with TRBD1. Germline trimming cut 4 bases from V and 1 base from J; bases unmatched to any gene: 6. CDR1 SGHRS and CDR2 YFSETQ come from the germline V gene. This CDR3 has 16 amino acids. Here the CDR3 DNA reads TGCGCCAGCAGCGCCCGGACAGGGGGCAGGAACACTGAAGCTTTCTTT. It yields the protein CASSARTGGRNTEAFF.

The V and J genes are TRBV10-3 and TRBJ1-1, with D possibly matching TRBD1 (5 bases). The CDR3 consists of 13 residues. CDR1 is ENHRY, CDR2 SYGVKD, per germline. Trimming took 4 bases from V and 4 from J, leaving 10 bases between them. CDR3 in amino acids: CAISGTPTTEAFF. The CDR3 nucleotides are TGTGCCATCAGTGGGACACCGACCACTGAAGCTTTCTTT.